Listed below are T cell receptor beta chains from one sample, sequenced in a study of neurological immune-mediated disorders. MiXCR was run by TCRdb on the 5' RACE reads, yielding one entry per CDR3 protein. The sample has about 26,000 distinct CDR3 sequences, approximately 3.2% seen once. Sequencing was done on a sample of PBMCs. These receptors were obtained from a woman in her twenties or thirties with multiple sclerosis. CDR3s include the opening cysteine and the closing phenylalanine or tryptophan. D genes are given only for firm matches. Only some rows state a clone size, as once, few, many or a class for expanded clones.

d_call clone_size j_call v_call cdr3_nt cdr3_aa
. many TRBJ1-5 TRBV20-1 TGCAGTGCACGACGGGGGAATAGCAATCAGCCCCAGCATTTT CSARRGNSNQPQHF
TRBD1 medium-sized TRBJ2-4 TRBV9 TGTGCCAGCAGCGACCGGGACAGGGGGCACATTCAGTACTTC CASSDRDRGHIQYF
. . TRBJ2-7 TRBV4-2 TGTGCCAGCAGCCAGGGGCGGGGTAACAACGAGCAGTACTTC CASSQGRGNNEQYF
. many TRBJ2-5 TRBV18 TGTGCCAGCTCACCAGCCGGGACACCGCAAGAGACCCAGTACTTC CASSPAGTPQETQYF
. many TRBJ2-5 TRBV7-2 TGTGCCAGCAGCTTAGGCCTCGGGAAGACCCAGTACTTC CASSLGLGKTQYF
. many TRBJ2-7 TRBV9 TGTGCCAACCACGCCGGGACGATCTACGAGCAGTACTTC CANHAGTIYEQYF
. many TRBJ2-4 TRBV20-1 TGCAGTGCTAGGGACGGCGGAGGCTCTAAAAACATTCAGTACTTC CSARDGGGSKNIQYF
. many TRBJ2-7 TRBV10-3 TGTGCCATCAGTGAGTCGAGAGATTTCGAGCAGTACTTC CAISESRDFEQYF
TRBD1 many TRBJ2-1 TRBV5-1 TGCGCCAGCAGCTTGGCCCCGGGACAGTACAATGAGCAGTTCTTC CASSLAPGQYNEQFF
TRBD1 many TRBJ2-3 TRBV5-1 TGCGCCAGCAGCTGGGACCCCGGGACAGCCACAGATACGCAGTATTTT CASSWDPGTATDTQYF
. medium-sized TRBJ1-2 TRBV28 TGTGCCAGCAGTTTTGGCGGAAACTATGGCTACACCTTC CASSFGGNYGYTF
TRBD2 many TRBJ2-7 TRBV12-5 TGTGCTAGTACGACTAGCGGGGGGGACGAGCAGTACTTC CASTTSGGDEQYF
. . TRBJ2-5 TRBV5-1 TGCGCCAGCAGCTTTCGTTCCCAGGAAGAGACCCAGTACTTC CASSFRSQEETQYF
. medium-sized TRBJ2-2 TRBV5-1 TGCGCCAGCACCCTCAGCACCGGAGGCCTGAACACCGGGGAGCTGTTTTTT CASTLSTGGLNTGELFF
TRBD2 many TRBJ2-5 TRBV20-1 TGCAGTGCTACCCGGACTAGCGGGGGGGCCTCCCAAGAGACCCAGTACTTC CSATRTSGGASQETQYF
. many TRBJ2-5 TRBV12-3/TRBV12-4 TGTGCCAGCAGGCCTCAGACAGGTTCGCGAGAGACCCAGTACTTC CASRPQTGSRETQYF
. many TRBJ2-5 TRBV12-3/TRBV12-4 TGTGCCAGCAGTTTAAGGTACCAAGAGACCCAGTACTTC CASSLRYQETQYF
. medium-sized TRBJ2-5 TRBV29-1 TGCAGCGTTCTCAAGGGGATGGAGACCCAGTACTTC CSVLKGMETQYF
. many TRBJ2-1 TRBV20-1 TGCAGTGCTAGAGATTTAGGGCGATACAATGAGCAGTTCTTC CSARDLGRYNEQFF
TRBD2 many TRBJ2-7 TRBV7-9 TGTGCCAGCAGCCCATGGACTAGCGGGAACGAGCAGTACTTC CASSPWTSGNEQYF
. many TRBJ1-2 TRBV20-1 TGCAGTGCTAGGGGGCTTGACTATGGCTACACCTTC CSARGLDYGYTF
. many TRBJ1-3 TRBV20-1 TGCAGTGCTAGGGGGGGGACTGGAAACACCATATATTTT CSARGGTGNTIYF
. many TRBJ2-1 TRBV20-1 TGCAGTGCTAGAAGGGGAGGGGGCCCCTACAATGAGCAGTTCTTC CSARRGGGPYNEQFF
. many TRBJ2-6 TRBV12-3/TRBV12-4 TGTGCCAGCAGCCCGGGCCAGGGCTCTGGGGCCAACGTCCTGACTTTC CASSPGQGSGANVLTF
. . TRBJ2-3 TRBV5-1 TGCGCCAGCAGCTTCAAACGGGACACAGACCAGTATTTT CASSFKRDTDQYF
. many TRBJ2-5 TRBV7-2 TGTGCCAGCAGCTCGGGATCGACCCAGTACTTC CASSSGSTQYF
. few TRBJ2-7 TRBV18 TGTGCCAGCTCATCCTACGGGACGGGACTTAAACCGGACGAGCAGTACTTC CASSSYGTGLKPDEQYF
TRBD1 many TRBJ2-7 TRBV27 TGTGCCAGCAGTCCCAACGGATACGGACAGGGGACCTACGAGCAGTACTTC CASSPNGYGQGTYEQYF
. many TRBJ2-7 TRBV4-3 TGCGCCAGCAGCCAGGGCGTTGGCAGGTCCTACGAGCAGTACTTC CASSQGVGRSYEQYF
. many TRBJ2-7 TRBV27 TGTGCCAGCGGCTACAGGGCCGTTTCCTACGAGCAGTACTTC CASGYRAVSYEQYF
. many TRBJ2-7 TRBV5-1 TGCGCCAGCAGCCAAGAACCCAGGGGCGGGTATACCTACGAGCAGTACTTC CASSQEPRGGYTYEQYF
. many TRBJ1-3 TRBV7-2 TGTGCCAGCAGCTTTTTGGGTAGCTCTGGAAACACCATATATTTT CASSFLGSSGNTIYF
TRBD2 few TRBJ2-1 TRBV7-9 TGTGCCAGCGGACTAGCGGGACTGAATGAGCAGTTCTTC CASGLAGLNEQFF
. many TRBJ2-7 TRBV7-3 TGTGCCAGCAGTCCAAACACAGGAGCTGGAGAGCAGTACTTC CASSPNTGAGEQYF
TRBD1 few TRBJ2-7 TRBV7-2 TGTGCCAGCACCAGGGACAGGCGTCGGGAAGAGCAGTACTTC CASTRDRRREEQYF
. . TRBJ2-5 TRBV2 TGTGCCAGCAGGCCAGGAACAGGGTACCAAGAGACCCAGTACTTC CASRPGTGYQETQYF
. many TRBJ2-3 TRBV3-1 TGTGCCAGCAGCCATAGTGATACGCAGTATTTT CASSHSDTQYF
. many TRBJ1-2 TRBV19 TGTGCCAGTAGCCGCGGACAGATTGGCTACACCTTC CASSRGQIGYTF
TRBD1 many TRBJ1-1 TRBV27 TGTGCCAGCAGTTTACGTCGGGACAGGGTGCACACTGAAGCTTTCTTT CASSLRRDRVHTEAFF
. many TRBJ2-1 TRBV5-1 TGCGCCAGCAGCCAAAACAATGAGCAGTTCTTC CASSQNNEQFF
TRBD1 many TRBJ1-1 TRBV20-1 TGCAGTGCAAAGACAGGGGGACTAGCTGAAGCTTTCTTT CSAKTGGLAEAFF
. many TRBJ2-3 TRBV7-9 TGTGCCAGCAGCTCGTGGGCAGGGCAGGGAACAGATACGCAGTATTTT CASSSWAGQGTDTQYF
. . TRBJ2-7 TRBV4-3 TGCGCCAGCAGCCAAGATCTGAGGGGGGCAGCCTCCTACGAGCAGTACTTC CASSQDLRGAASYEQYF
. many TRBJ2-2 TRBV29-1 TGCAGCGTTTCAACAGGACCGACGCTGTTTTTT CSVSTGPTLFF
. many TRBJ2-5 TRBV18 TGTGCCAGCTCACCACCGGGGGCGGCGGCGACCCAGTACTTC CASSPPGAAATQYF
TRBD1 many TRBJ1-2 TRBV29-1 TGCAGCGTTGTAGTCGGGACAGGGGGTGGCTACACCTTC CSVVVGTGGGYTF
. many TRBJ1-5 TRBV20-1 TGCAGTGCAACTAGGGAAGTCAGCAATCAGCCCCAGCATTTT CSATREVSNQPQHF
. many TRBJ1-1 TRBV7-2 TGTGCCAGCAGCTTCCCAGGGGCCACTGAAGCTTTCTTT CASSFPGATEAFF
. medium-sized TRBJ2-1 TRBV21-1 TGTGCCAGCAGCAAAGCGATAAGGACTAGCGTTAAATACAATGAGCAGTTCTTC CASSKAIRTSVKYNEQFF
TRBD2 many TRBJ2-3 TRBV5-1 TGCGCCAGCAGCTTGCATGGGACTACTAACACAGATACGCAGTATTTT CASSLHGTTNTDTQYF
. many TRBJ2-3 TRBV20-1 TGCAGTGCCTTACTAGGCGGCAGGGGTACAGATACGCAGTATTTT CSALLGGRGTDTQYF
. many TRBJ1-1 TRBV12-3/TRBV12-4 TGTGCCAGCAGTTTTAACGGACGCTCCAACCATCCGAACACTGAAGCTTTCTTT CASSFNGRSNHPNTEAFF